This T cell receptor (beta chain) was recorded in a study of cytomegalovirus exposure and HLA in healthy donors. Study observations and caveats: The listing of 150 to 200 TCR beta chains classed them as cytomegalovirus-associated. Reports credit the classifier with highly specific, highly sensitive diagnosis of cytomegalovirus status.

Trimming at V came to 2 bases and at J to 4 bases, leaving 3 bases not matched to a gene. The CDR3 covers 14 residues. Per germline, CDR1 SGHDT and CDR2 YYEEEE. Remarks on this clone: The antigen remains undetermined.

The PCR was carried out with 60 Vbeta primers and 13 Jbeta primers. Clones were sequenced by immunoSEQ multiplex PCR, and TCRdb holds only the in-frame ones, with some missing. The top ten hold about 6.6% of the sample, which has under 150,000 clones, approximately 80% seen once. The specimen was PBMCs. This clonotype was obtained from a woman between 40 and 50 years old in good health and CMV-seropositive. The chain carries TRBV5-6 and TRBJ2-7, with 10 bases matching TRBD1. The CDR3 here is CASSFWDRGYEQYF. Here the CDR3 DNA reads TGTGCCAGCAGCTTTTGGGACAGGGGTTACGAGCAGTACTTC.